This T cell receptor beta chain emerged from a study of beta chain features in type 1 diabetes. Purity of each sorted population was above 95%. Regarding this clone: Its antigen is not known.

The CDR3 extends over 14 amino acids. The germline gives CDR1 SGHTA, CDR2 FQGNSA. Trimming removed 7 bases from V and 8 bases from J, with 18 bases in between. The study, taken as a whole, reports: Among patients, naive, central memory and Treg TCRB repertoires appeared more similar than among healthy donors. People with Type 1 diabetes carried modestly yet significantly shorter TCRB CDR3s in all four CD4+ subsets.

Since all of the isolated RNA was reverse transcribed, expressed TCRB transcripts were what got sequenced. Around 3.5 million reads on average were seen across naive, central memory and regulatory T cell samples. The protocol was immunoSEQ multiplex PCR, while the TCRdb copy is restricted to in-frame clones and leaves out a portion. The sample yields 450,000 to 550,000 clones, around 30% seen once. Sequencing input: naive CD4+ T cells from blood. This TCR was recovered from a man between 18 and 29 years old in good health. V is TRBV7-2 and J is TRBJ2-1; D possibly matches TRBD1 or TRBD2 (5 bases each). CDR3 protein: CASTVAGGGHEQFF. The CDR3 nucleotides are TGTGCCAGCACCGTGGCGGGTGGGGGTCATGAGCAGTTCTTC.